Below are 28 T cell receptor beta chains sequenced from a single sample in a study of T cell responses to AZD1222 COVID-19 vaccine. Profiled with immunoSEQ multiplex PCR; TCRdb holds only in-frame clones, not every one. The data contain around 170,000 clones, more than 75% of them singletons. The material was peripheral blood, obtained on day 0 of AZD1222 vaccination. The receptor source for this set is an adult in good health.

V usage is TRBV21-1 and J usage is TRBJ1-5; the table calls TRBD1, which could not be checked here. TRBV21-1 is a pseudogene locus. The CDR3 covers 15 residues. Here the CDR3 DNA reads TGTGCCAGCAGCGGTCGATCAGGGATTAATCAGCCCCAGCATTTT. It codes for CASSGRSGINQPQHF.

The chain is built from TRBV9 and TRBJ1-6; tentatively, D is TRBD1 (6 bases). The CDR3 is 14 residues long. V lost 3 bases, J lost 7 bases, and 11 bases lay in between. Germline CDR1 reads SGDLS; CDR2 reads YYNGEE. DNA for the CDR3: TGTGCCAGCAGCGGAAGACAGGAGAATTCACCCCTCCACTTT. Residues: CASSGRQENSPLHF.

The chain recombines TRBV6-5 with TRBJ2-2, with 9 nucleotides matching TRBD1. V was pared by 7 bases and J by 4 bases, with 4 bases of the junction left unmatched. CDR1 is MNHEY and CDR2 is SVGAGI in the germline V gene. The CDR3 covers 14 residues. The CDR3 sequence is CASIRQGGTGELFF. The CDR3 DNA sequence: TGTGCCAGCATAAGACAGGGGGGCACCGGGGAGCTGTTTTTT.

J is TRBJ1-1 and V is TRBV15; D not resolved. CDR3 length: 14 amino acids. The germline CDR1 and CDR2 sequences are LNHNV and YYDKDF (reference sequence). The V end was cut by 0 bases, the J end by 4 bases, with 9 bases between. The CDR3 nucleotides are TGTGCCACCAGCAGAGACCCTGCCAGCACTGAAGCTTTCTTT. It codes for CATSRDPASTEAFF.

This clone was found once. The chain joins TRBV28 to TRBJ2-7; D remains unclear. The CDR3 consists of 15 residues. With 3 bases removed from V and 3 bases from J, the gap between germline ends came to 15 bases. Per the germline V gene, CDR1 is MDHEN and CDR2 is SYDVKM. The CDR3 protein is CASSLGGTIYYEQYF. The CDR3, as DNA: TGTGCCAGCAGTTTGGGCGGTACCATTTACTACGAGCAGTACTTC.

The V gene is TRBV9, the J gene TRBJ1-5, with D tentatively TRBD1 (5 bases). CDR1 and CDR2 (germline): SGDLS, YYNGEE. This CDR3 is built from 15 residues. V lost 0 bases and J 1 base, leaving 8 bases between the germline ends. CDR3 DNA: TGTGCCAGCAGCGTAGCTTGGGGGAGCAATCAGCCCCAGCATTTT. This sequence encodes CASSVAWGSNQPQHF.

V is TRBV7-7 and J is TRBJ2-5; tentative D call: TRBD2 (6 bases). Germline loops: CDR1 SSHAT, CDR2 FNYEAQ (reference sequence). Trimming stripped 4 bases from V and 5 bases from J, with 17 bases between. The CDR3 runs 15 residues. Here the CDR3 reads CASSSVAAVVETQYF. CDR3 in DNA: TGTGCCAGCAGCTCAGTAGCGGCGGTTGTTGAGACCCAGTACTTC.

This clone was recorded once. V usage is TRBV3-1 (or the pseudogene TRBV3-2) and J usage is TRBJ1-1; D is possibly TRBD1 (6 bases). Trimming cost V 4 bases and J 4 bases, with 10 bases left between them. CDR1 is LGHDT and CDR2 is YNNKEL in the germline V gene (reference sequence). The CDR3 spans 13 residues. CDR3: CASSRKGGTEAFF. The CDR3, as DNA: TGTGCCAGCAGCCGAAAGGGGGGCACTGAAGCTTTCTTT.

The CDR3 here is CASSPYQGTEAFF. For the CDR3, the DNA is TGTGCCAGCAGTCCATACCAGGGGACTGAAGCTTTCTTT. The J gene is TRBJ1-1, the V gene TRBV12-3 or TRBV12-4, with a tentative D call TRBD1 (6 bases). Trimming took off 5 bases at V and 5 bases at J, with 12 bases between the two ends. This CDR3 spans 13 amino acids.

The V gene is TRBV7-9, the J gene TRBJ2-1; 8 bases are shared with TRBD1. The V and J ends lost 5 bases and 5 bases, in that order; junction bases with no gene match: 2. This CDR3 region has 13 residues. The germline CDR1 and CDR2 sequences are SEHNR and FQNEAQ (reference sequence). CDR3 amino acids: CASSQGANNEQFF. Written as DNA, the CDR3 is TGTGCCAGCAGCCAGGGGGCGAACAATGAGCAGTTCTTC.

This sequence joins TRBV27 and TRBJ1-6, with D unresolved. Germline assignment: CDR1 MNHEY and CDR2 SMNVEV (reference sequence). V dropped 1 base and J dropped 10 bases, with 8 bases sitting between them. The CDR3 loop spans 13 amino acids. The CDR3 loop reads CASSLYPYSPLHF. The DNA for the CDR3 is TGTGCCAGCAGTTTATACCCCTACTCACCCCTCCACTTT.

This clone was detected once. J is TRBJ2-3 and V is TRBV12-3 or TRBV12-4; the D call may be TRBD1 or TRBD2 (5 bases each). V gave up 3 bases and J gave up 4 bases, with 5 bases separating them. This CDR3 has 12 amino acids. The CDR3 loop reads CASSLGADTQYF. DNA for the CDR3: TGTGCCAGCAGTTTGGGGGCAGATACGCAGTATTTT.

On this clone: Because the CDR3's place on the DNA is in doubt, the DNA is left out and the CDR3 is given as listed by TCRdb. The chain has TRBV6-2 or TRBV6-3 and TRBJ2-1; the tabulated D call, TRBD1, remains unverified against the DNA. The CDR3 spans 16 residues, counting both ends. Germline V gene data show CDR1 as MNHEY and CDR2 as SVGEGT. CDR3 in amino acids: CASSSSGTGRVNEQFF.

The chain uses TRBV13 and TRBJ1-6, with a possible D match to TRBD1 (5 bases). V was shortened by 1 base and J by 9 bases, with 7 bases between the two germline ends. From germline, CDR1 is PRHDT and CDR2 FYEKMQ (reference sequence). The CDR3 contains 13 residues. The CDR3 nucleotides are TGTGCCAGCAGCTTAGTGGGGGTTTCACCCCTCCACTTT. Translation gives CASSLVGVSPLHF.

The CDR3, as DNA: TGTGCCAGCAGCTTAGTGGGGGAATCCGAGCAGTACTTC. It specifies CASSLVGESEQYF. J is TRBJ2-7 and V is TRBV7-8; D might be TRBD1 or TRBD2, each matching 5 bases. The germline gives CDR1 SGHVS, CDR2 FQNEAQ. Trimming took 1 base from V and 6 from J, leaving 10 bases between them. The CDR3 loop spans 13 amino acids.

This chain connects TRBV7-6 to TRBJ1-4; tentative D call: TRBD1 (6 bases). Germline V gives CDR1 SGHVS, CDR2 FNYEAQ. The CDR3 totals 15 residues. Trimming shortened V by 3 bases and J by 10 bases, and 18 bases separated the two germline ends. The CDR3 spells CASSFGGHTDRKLFF. The DNA for the CDR3 is TGTGCCAGCAGCTTTGGGGGACATACGGACCGAAAACTGTTTTTT. The full variable domain, with the rest looked up from reference TRBV7-6 and TRBJ1-4, is GAGVSQSPRYKVTKRGQDVALRCDPISGHVSLYWYRQALGQGPEFLTYFNYEAQQDKSGLPNDRFSAERPEGSISTLTIQRTEQRDSAMYRCASSFGGHTDRKLFFGSGTQLSVL.

The V and J genes are TRBV28 and TRBJ2-7; 7 bases align to TRBD1. This CDR3 contains 13 residues. Germline lookup yields CDR1 MDHEN and CDR2 SYDVKM. The ends lost 2 bases at V and 5 bases at J; junction bases unmatched: 3. The CDR3 sequence: CASSLTTGHEQYF. In DNA, the CDR3 is TGTGCCAGCAGTTTAACGACAGGGCACGAGCAGTACTTC.

This clone was observed a handful of times. This sequence joins TRBV9 and TRBJ2-1, with D possibly matching TRBD1 (6 bases). Germline V CDR1 and CDR2: SGDLS, YYNGEE. The germline V and J ends were trimmed by 2 bases and 7 bases, with 7 bases remaining between them. The CDR3 runs to 12 residues. CDR3 region: CASSVGTNEQFF. CDR3 DNA sequence: TGTGCCAGCAGCGTTGGGACAAATGAGCAGTTCTTC.

The chain employs TRBV18 and TRBJ1-1; no definite D call. CDR1 and CDR2 (germline): KGHSH, LQKENI. CDR3 length equals 15 residues. Trimming shortened V by 1 base and J by 4 bases, and 13 bases separated the two germline ends. The CDR3 reads CASSPLAQAGTEAFF. The CDR3 coding sequence is TGTGCCAGCTCACCACTAGCGCAGGCCGGCACTGAAGCTTTCTTT.

The V and J genes are TRBV7-3 and TRBJ2-1; D is undetermined. The CDR3 is 16 residues long. V lost 4 bases, J lost 4 bases, and 17 bases lay in between. Germline V gene lookup returns CDR1 SGHTA and CDR2 FQGTGA. This CDR3 is CASSSDAGSWYNEQFF. The CDR3, as DNA: TGTGCCAGCAGCTCCGACGCTGGCTCGTGGTACAATGAGCAGTTCTTC.

The gene calls are TRBV11-2 and TRBJ2-7, with D perhaps TRBD2 (6 bases). CDR3 length equals 17 residues. Germline CDR1 is SGHAT and CDR2 is FQNNGV. Trimming cost V 1 base and J 4 bases, with 20 bases left between them. The CDR3 spells CASSLGRGEVTPYEQYF. DNA of the CDR3: TGTGCCAGCAGCTTAGGGCGCGGGGAAGTGACGCCTTACGAGCAGTACTTC.

The chain links TRBV19 to TRBJ2-7; D not resolved. Germline V CDR1 and CDR2: LNHDA, SQIVND (reference sequence). V lost 5 bases, J lost 1 base, and 3 bases lay in between. The CDR3 consists of 11 residues. In nucleotides, the CDR3 is TGTGCCAGTAGTTCATCCTACGAGCAGTACTTC. It codes for CASSSSYEQYF.

The chain combines TRBV29-1 with TRBJ1-2, with TRBD1 matching over 11 bases. Germline V lookup: CDR1 SQVTM, CDR2 ANQGSEA. V dropped 7 bases and J dropped 8; count of bases not matched to a gene: 6. This CDR3 spans 12 amino acids. CDR3 sequence reads: CSAGGQGEGYTF. CDR3 bases: TGCAGCGCCGGGGGACAGGGGGAGGGCTACACCTTC. Full variable domain (rest looked up from reference TRBV29-1 and TRBJ1-2): SAVISQKPSRDICQRGTSLTIQCQVDSQVTMMFWYRQQPGQSLTLIATANQGSEATYESGFVIDKFPISRPNLTFSTLTVSNMSPEDSSIYLCSAGGQGEGYTFGSGTRLTVV.

Here the CDR3 reads CASSTGQGANNQPQHF. The CDR3, as DNA: TGTGCCAGTAGTACCGGACAGGGGGCTAATAATCAGCCCCAGCATTTT. The chain employs TRBV19 and TRBJ1-5, with 11 positions matching TRBD1. Germline trimming cut 4 bases from V and 4 bases from J; bases unmatched to any gene: 6. Germline V lookup: CDR1 LNHDA, CDR2 SQIVND (reference sequence). The CDR3 extends over 16 amino acids.

V and J are TRBV29-1 and TRBJ2-2; D may be TRBD1 or TRBD2 (6 bases each). The CDR3 is made up of 13 amino acids. V was clipped by 7 bases and J by 9 bases, with 18 bases between them. Germline lookup yields CDR1 SQVTM and CDR2 ANQGSEA. CDR3 sequence (DNA): TGCAGCGCCGAGGGGGGTACAATCCGGGAGCTGTTTTTT. Translated: CSAEGGTIRELFF.

The chain joins TRBV29-1 to TRBJ1-2; tentative D call: TRBD1 (5 bases). The germline V gene has CDR1 SQVTM and CDR2 ANQGSEA. This CDR3 is built from 13 residues. The germline V and J ends were trimmed by 3 bases and 5 bases, with 13 bases remaining between them. The CDR3 protein is CSVEGGWMYGYTF. In DNA, the CDR3 is TGCAGCGTTGAGGGGGGGTGGATGTATGGCTACACCTTC.

This chain joins TRBV19 and TRBJ2-7; a weak D match, TRBD1 (6 bases). Germline CDR1 is LNHDA and CDR2 is SQIVND (reference sequence). This CDR3 is 14 amino acids long. Trimming left V 9 bases short and J 0 bases short, with 15 bases between. The CDR3 region is CARARGNPSYEQYF. CDR3 nucleotide sequence: TGTGCCAGGGCCAGGGGAAATCCCTCCTACGAGCAGTACTTC.

With respect to this clone: This sample also contains other DNA sequences that code for the same CDR3. The CDR3 coding sequence is TGTGCCAGTAGTAGCCGTGCAACTAATGAAAAACTGTTTTTT. Translated: CASSSRATNEKLFF. The genes are TRBV19 and TRBJ1-4; D gene ambiguous. Between the trimmed V and J ends, which lost 4 bases and 0 bases, there was a span of 6 bases. This CDR3 is 14 amino acids long. Germline CDR1 LNHDA, CDR2 SQIVND (reference sequence).